The entry below describes one T cell receptor (beta chain). Germline lookup yields CDR1 SGHVS and CDR2 FNYEAQ. J was trimmed by 5 bases and V by 1 base; bases with no gene match: 10. The CDR3 has 16 amino acids. The record originates from a study of human versus mouse CDR3 diversity and MHC coevolution. The wider study: The immunoSEQ assay reportedly detects one in 200,000 T cells.

TCRdb keeps only in-frame clones here, not all; method: immunoSEQ multiplex PCR. The data show about 81,000 clones, around 93% seen once. The J gene is TRBJ1-2, the V gene TRBV7-6; 7 bases are a match to TRBD1. The sample comprised naive CD4+ T cells from blood. Subset reported: CD45RO-negative CD62L-positive naive CD4 T cells. The TCR originated in a person aged 30 to 70 in good health. The CDR3, as DNA: TGTGCCAGCAGCTTAGAGGCGGGCAGGGGGACGTATGGCTACACCTTC. Translation: CASSLEAGRGTYGYTF.